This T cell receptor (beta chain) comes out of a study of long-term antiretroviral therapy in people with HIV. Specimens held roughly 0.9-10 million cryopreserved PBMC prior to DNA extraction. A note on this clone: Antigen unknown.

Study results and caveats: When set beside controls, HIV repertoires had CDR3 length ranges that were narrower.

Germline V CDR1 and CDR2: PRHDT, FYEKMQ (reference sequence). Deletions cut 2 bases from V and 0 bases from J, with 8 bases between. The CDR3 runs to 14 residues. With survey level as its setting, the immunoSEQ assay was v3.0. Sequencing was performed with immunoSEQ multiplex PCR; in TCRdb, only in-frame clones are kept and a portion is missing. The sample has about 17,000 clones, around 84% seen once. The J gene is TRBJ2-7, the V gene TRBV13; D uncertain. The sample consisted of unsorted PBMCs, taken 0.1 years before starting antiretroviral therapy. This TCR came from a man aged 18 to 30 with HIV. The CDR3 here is CASSLWARSYEQYF. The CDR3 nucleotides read TGTGCCAGCAGCTTATGGGCTCGCTCCTACGAGCAGTACTTC.